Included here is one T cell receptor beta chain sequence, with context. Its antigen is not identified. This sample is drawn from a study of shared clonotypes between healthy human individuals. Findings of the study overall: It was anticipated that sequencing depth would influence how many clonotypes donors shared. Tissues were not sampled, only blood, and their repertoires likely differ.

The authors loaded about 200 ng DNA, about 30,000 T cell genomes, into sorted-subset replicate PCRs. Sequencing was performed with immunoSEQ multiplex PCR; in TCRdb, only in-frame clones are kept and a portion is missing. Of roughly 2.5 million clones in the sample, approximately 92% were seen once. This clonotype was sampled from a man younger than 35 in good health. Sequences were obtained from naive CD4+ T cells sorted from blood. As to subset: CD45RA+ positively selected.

CDR3 residues: CASRQRGGDNSPLHF. CDR3 in DNA: TGCGCCAGCAGGCAGAGGGGGGGAGATAATTCACCCCTCCACTTT. The chain combines TRBV5-1 with TRBJ1-6; perhaps TRBD1 as D (6 bases). V was pared by 5 bases and J by 5 bases, with 14 bases between. CDR1 and CDR2 (germline): SGHRS, YFSETQ. This CDR3 region has 15 residues.